Below, 23 T cell receptor beta chains from the same sample are listed, as sequenced in a study of regulatory T cells in long-lasting Graves disease. With iRepertoire HTBI primers and Arm-PCR of CDR3 regions, TCR beta libraries were built. From the multiplex PCR reads, TCRdb called clonotypes with MiXCR, one entry per CDR3 protein. The sample includes hundreds of thousands of distinct CDR3 sequences, about a sixth seen only once; the top ten take approximately 12%. Time point: newly diagnosed GD, antithyroid drugs for less than 3 months. The TCR library was prepared using RNA isolated from PBMCs. The same sample was also studied in work on T cells in Graves' hyperthyroidism and ophthalmopathy.

The sequencing used peripheral blood mononuclear cells (PBMCs), collected at new diagnosis, from a patient treated with antithyroid drugs. The source is a woman in her 30s with Graves disease.

This clonotype was counted at least ten times. The J gene is TRBJ1-1, the V gene TRBV30; unclear D gene. The CDR3 has 13 amino acids. Per germline, CDR1 GTSNPN and CDR2 SVGIG (reference sequence). The V and J ends lost 0 bases and 7 bases respectively, with 12 bases between them. CDR3 loop: CAWSVIEQSEAFF. The CDR3 DNA reads TGTGCCTGGAGTGTAATTGAACAGAGTGAAGCTTTCTTT. Full variable domain (missing parts from reference TRBV30 and TRBJ1-1): SQTIHQWPATLVQPVGSPLSLECTVEGTSNPNLYWYRQAAGRGLQLLFYSVGIGQISSEVPQNLSASRPQDRQFILSSKKLLLSDSGFYLCAWSVIEQSEAFFGQGTRLTVV.

Many counts were recorded for this clonotype. J is TRBJ2-5 and V is TRBV6-9, with D tentatively TRBD1 (5 bases). This CDR3 is 14 amino acids long. The V gene's germline CDR1 is MNHGY and CDR2 SVAAGI. V dropped 3 bases and J dropped 4 bases, with 12 bases sitting between them. The CDR3 DNA sequence: TGTGCCAGCAGTTACGCGTCAGGGTCAGAGACCCAGTACTTC. It codes for CASSYASGSETQYF.

This clonotype was recorded many times. The V call is TRBV28, the J call TRBJ2-7; D possibly corresponds to TRBD2 (6 bases). This CDR3 has 16 residues. V was clipped by 6 bases and J by 4 bases, with 22 bases between them. The germline V gene encodes CDR1 MDHEN and CDR2 SYDVKM. The CDR3 DNA is TGTGCCAGCAGCTTACCGGGACTGGCGGTGAGGTACGAGCAGTACTTC. The encoded protein is CASSLPGLAVRYEQYF.

This chain uses TRBV14 with TRBJ1-5; TRBD1 might be the D (6 bases). This CDR3 contains 15 residues. V was cut by 4 bases and J by 4 bases, with 14 bases left in between. The germline CDR1 and CDR2 sequences are SGHDN and FVKESK. The CDR3, as DNA: TGTGCCAGCAGCCCAGGCGGACAGCATAATCAGCCCCAGCATTTT. The encoded protein is CASSPGGQHNQPQHF.

This clonotype was seen once. This chain connects TRBV12-3 or TRBV12-4 to TRBJ2-1; 10 positions match TRBD2. This CDR3 is 13 amino acids long. V gave up 10 bases and J gave up 10 bases; unmatched junction bases: 10. For the CDR3, the DNA is TGTGCCACCTGGACTAGCGGAGGACGGGAGCAGTTCTTC. It is translated as CATWTSGGREQFF.

This clonotype was seen ten or more times. The V and J genes are TRBV27 and TRBJ2-7; 8 positions match TRBD1. V shed 3 bases, J shed 6 bases, and the junction held 7 bases outside the gene matches. Per the germline V gene, CDR1 is MNHEY and CDR2 is SMNVEV (reference sequence). There are 14 residues in the CDR3. The CDR3 bases are TGTGCCAGCAGTTTCCGCGGACAGGGTGGCGAGCAGTACTTC. Translating gives CASSFRGQGGEQYF.

This clonotype appeared once. The gene calls are TRBV9 and TRBJ1-1, with a possible D match to TRBD1 (6 bases). The CDR3 has 13 residues. CDR1 is SGDLS and CDR2 is YYNGEE in the germline V gene. The germline V and J ends were trimmed by 3 bases and 4 bases, with 10 bases remaining between them. Here the CDR3 DNA reads TGTGCCAGCAGCGCAGGGGACGGCACTGAAGCTTTCTTT. This translates into CASSAGDGTEAFF.

This clonotype was detected a few times. The chain joins TRBV7-8 to TRBJ2-7; 7 bases align to TRBD1. The CDR3 is 16 residues long. V was clipped by 5 bases and J by 6 bases; unmatched bases: 16. The germline CDR1 and CDR2 sequences are SGHVS and FQNEAQ. The DNA for the CDR3 is TGTGCCAGCAGCGCGATTCCGGGACAGCGCGCCGTCGAGCAGTACTTC. This gives the protein CASSAIPGQRAVEQYF.

The gene calls are TRBV14 and TRBJ1-3; 9 bases align to TRBD1. This CDR3 region has 19 residues. From germline, CDR1 is SGHDN and CDR2 FVKESK. The V and J ends lost 4 bases and 0 bases, in that order; junction bases with no gene match: 13. The CDR3 loop reads CASSPEPGQGLLSGNTIYF. CDR3 DNA sequence: TGTGCCAGCAGCCCCGAACCGGGACAGGGCCTCCTCTCTGGAAACACCATATATTTT.

This clonotype has more than one count but fewer than ten. J is TRBJ1-4 and V is TRBV15; D possibly corresponds to TRBD1 (5 bases). The CDR3 has 18 residues. Between the trimmed V and J ends, which lost 5 bases and 7 bases, there was a span of 26 bases. Germline V CDR1 and CDR2: LNHNV, YYDKDF (reference sequence). The CDR3 DNA reads as TGTGCCACCAGCCCCTCTGGGGGAGGATGGCTTCGGGGTGAAAAACTGTTTTTT. It codes for CATSPSGGGWLRGEKLFF.

The sample holds a few counts of this clonotype. The chain joins TRBV6-9 to TRBJ1-5; D not certain. Germline V lookup: CDR1 MNHGY, CDR2 SVAAGI. The germline V and J ends were trimmed by 3 bases and 6 bases, with 15 bases remaining between them. CDR3 length: 15 amino acids. The chain's CDR3 is CASSYSKTKSQPQHF. DNA for the CDR3: TGTGCCAGCAGTTACTCGAAAACCAAGAGTCAGCCCCAGCATTTT.

This clonotype was found many times. This chain joins TRBV24-1 and TRBJ2-3, with 9 bases lining up with TRBD1. Trimming took 3 bases from V and 2 from J; bases not matched to a gene: 8. The CDR3 length is 17 residues. CDR1 is KGHDR and CDR2 is SFDVKD in the germline V gene. The CDR3 sequence: CATSDPDGQGITDTQYF. The CDR3 DNA sequence: TGTGCCACCAGTGATCCCGACGGACAGGGGATCACAGATACGCAGTATTTT.

The CDR3 region has the DNA TGTGCCAGCACGACAGGGGTATTACTAGCCAAAAACATTCAGTACTTC. Encoded protein: CASTTGVLLAKNIQYF. V is TRBV28 and J is TRBJ2-4; 8 bases are shared with TRBD1. The CDR3 covers 16 residues. Trimming at V came to 7 bases and at J to 0 bases, leaving 8 bases not matched to a gene. The V gene's germline CDR1 is MDHEN and CDR2 SYDVKM.

This clonotype was recorded many times. This sequence joins TRBV6-1 and TRBJ2-1, with D possibly TRBD1 on 5 matching bases. Trimming shortened V by 7 bases and J by 4 bases, and 14 bases separated the two germline ends. Germline V gives CDR1 MNHNS, CDR2 SASEGT. This CDR3 is 14 amino acids long. CDR3 DNA: TGTGCCAGCACCCCAGGGCGGACATACAATGAGCAGTTCTTC. Translating it yields CASTPGRTYNEQFF.

As concerns this clonotype: Only one base separates this from a far larger clonotype, so it likely reflects a read error. The chain carries TRBV27 and TRBJ2-5; D ambiguous. CDR3 length: 14 residues. CDR1 and CDR2 from the germline V gene are MNHEY and SMNVEV (reference sequence). Trimming stripped 8 bases from V and 3 bases from J, with 16 bases between. The CDR3 DNA is TGTGCCAGCTCACCACGGGCCAGAAAAGAGACCCAGTACTTC. Protein product: CASSPRARKETQYF.

This clonotype was seen once. A much larger clonotype is one base distant, so this may be a read error. The chain joins TRBV7-9 to TRBJ1-2; D gene unclear. V dropped 1 base and J dropped 4 bases, with 7 bases sitting between them. Germline CDR1 and CDR2: SEHNR and FQNEAQ (reference sequence). This CDR3 contains 13 residues. This CDR3 is CASSLEQLYGYTF. The DNA for the CDR3 is TGTGCCAGCAGCTTAGAACAGCTCTATGGCTACACCTTC. Variable domain in full (rest from reference TRBV7-9 and TRBJ1-2): DTGVSQNPRHKITKRGQNVTFRCDPISEHNRLYWYRQTLGQGPEFLTYFQNEAQLEKSRLLSDRFSAERPKGSFSTLEIQRTEQGDSAMYLCASSLEQLYGYTFGSGTRLTVV.

Comments on this clonotype: This likely comes from a read error, as the CDR3 has no conserved phenylalanine or tryptophan at its end. The CDR3 region is CASIQGASEETQYL. The CDR3 nucleotides read TGTGCCAGCATTCAGGGGGCGAGTGAAGAGACCCAGTACCTC. The chain uses TRBV6-2 or TRBV6-3 and TRBJ2-5; 8 positions agree with TRBD1. Trimming cost V 7 bases and J 3 bases; bases outside gene matches: 7. The CDR3 loop spans 14 amino acids. Germline lookup yields CDR1 MNHEY and CDR2 SVGEGT.

This clonotype showed up many times. The chain uses TRBV18 and TRBJ1-1; a possible D gene is TRBD1 (5 bases). The CDR3 has 15 residues. CDR1 is KGHSH, CDR2 LQKENI, per germline. Trimming cost V 5 bases and J 0 bases, with 13 bases left between them. In DNA form, the CDR3 reads TGTGCCAGCTCAACAACCGGGACCTTGAACACTGAAGCTTTCTTT. As protein: CASSTTGTLNTEAFF.

Ten or more counts support this clonotype. The V gene is TRBV7-9, the J gene TRBJ2-3; D not resolved. This CDR3 has 14 residues. The germline V gene encodes CDR1 SEHNR and CDR2 FQNEAQ (reference sequence). The V and J ends lost 2 bases and 0 bases respectively, with 6 bases between them. CDR3 region: CASSLTLSTDTQYF. The CDR3 DNA reads as TGTGCCAGCAGCTTAACTTTAAGCACAGATACGCAGTATTTT.

There are many counts of this clonotype. This chain uses TRBV20-1 with TRBJ2-1, with a weak D call TRBD1 (6 bases). The germline CDR1 and CDR2 sequences are DFQATT and SNEGSKA (reference sequence). The V end was cut by 6 bases, the J end by 13 bases, with 22 bases between. The CDR3 totals 13 residues. The DNA for the CDR3 is TGCAGTGCAGGTTCCCTTGGGGGCAGGGAACAGTTCTTC. Its protein product is CSAGSLGGREQFF.

In its sample, this clonotype was seen a few times. The V gene is TRBV3-1, the J gene TRBJ2-1, with 11 bases aligning to TRBD2. With V trimmed by 3 bases and J by 0 bases, 16 bases remained unmatched. Looked up from germline, CDR1 is LGHDT and CDR2 is YNNKEL (reference sequence). The CDR3 extends over 21 amino acids. CDR3 sequence reads: CASSHATSGSKRASSYNEQFF. Here the CDR3 DNA reads TGTGCCAGCAGCCATGCAACTAGCGGGAGTAAAAGGGCTAGCTCCTACAATGAGCAGTTCTTC.

This clonotype has a handful of counts. The V gene is TRBV5-6, the J gene TRBJ2-3; 10 nucleotides match TRBD2. The CDR3 totals 16 residues. The germline V gene encodes CDR1 SGHDT and CDR2 YYEEEE. V lost 0 bases and J lost 1; bases outside the gene matches: 2. The CDR3: CASSLELAGGTDTQYF. The CDR3 coding sequence is TGTGCCAGCAGCTTGGAGCTAGCGGGAGGCACAGATACGCAGTATTTT.

This clonotype was counted only a few times. The V gene is TRBV20-1, the J gene TRBJ1-2; D call uncertain. V shed 6 bases and J shed 6 bases, with 17 bases lying between them. The CDR3 is 13 residues long. The germline V gene has CDR1 DFQATT and CDR2 SNEGSKA (reference sequence). The CDR3 bases are TGCAGTGCGAGGCCCTTTTCCGAGGATGGCTACACCTTC. Protein: CSARPFSEDGYTF.